Presented here are 26 T cell receptor beta chains from one specimen sequenced in a study of cytomegalovirus exposure and HLA in healthy donors. With 60 Vbeta and 13 Jbeta primers, the PCR was carried out. Libraries were prepared by immunoSEQ multiplex PCR; TCRdb keeps only in-frame clonotypes and omits some of them. The sample has about 190,000 clones; roughly 74% are singletons. The sequencing sample was made of PBMCs. These receptors originate from a woman aged 25 to 39 in good health and CMV-seropositive.

This rearrangement joins TRBV4-1 to TRBJ1-5; D remains ambiguous. Germline V gives CDR1 MGHRA, CDR2 YSYEKL. Trimming took 4 bases from V and 5 from J, leaving 12 bases between them. CDR3 size: 14 residues. The DNA of the CDR3 is TGCGCCAGCAGCCCGAGGAGCGGATATCAGCCCCAGCATTTT. Protein: CASSPRSGYQPQHF.

This clone was seen a handful of times. The rearrangement joins TRBV5-1 to TRBJ1-1, with a tentative D call TRBD1 (5 bases). This CDR3 region has 12 residues. Germline V lookup: CDR1 SGHRS, CDR2 YFSETQ. V lost 3 bases to trimming and J lost 6 bases, with 9 bases between them. The CDR3 is CASSSDRAEAFF. As DNA, the CDR3 is TGCGCCAGCAGCTCAGACAGAGCTGAAGCTTTCTTT.

This chain links TRBV29-1 with TRBJ1-3, with 8 bases fitting TRBD1. The germline CDR1 and CDR2 sequences are SQVTM and ANQGSEA. The ends lost 5 bases at V and 0 bases at J; junction bases unmatched: 3. This CDR3 has 14 amino acids. As DNA, the CDR3 is TGCAGCGTTACAGGGGGAGGCTCTGGAAACACCATATATTTT. This gives the protein CSVTGGGSGNTIYF.

The chain uses TRBV5-8 and TRBJ1-3, with unresolved D. This CDR3 has 15 amino acids. The germline CDR1 and CDR2 sequences are SGHTS and YDEGEE. The V and J ends lost 4 bases and 2 bases respectively, with 13 bases between them. The CDR3 sequence: CASSLYPGAGNTIYF. The CDR3, as DNA: TGTGCCAGCAGCCTTTACCCCGGGGCTGGAAACACCATATATTTT.

This clone was found a few times. The rearrangement uses TRBV7-8 and TRBJ2-5; D might be TRBD2 (5 bases). Between the trimmed V and J ends, which lost 5 bases and 5 bases, there was a span of 9 bases. The CDR3 covers 12 residues. Looked up from germline, CDR1 is SGHVS and CDR2 is FQNEAQ. Written as DNA, the CDR3 is TGTGCCAGCAGCCTCGCGGGCGAGACCCAGTACTTC. Protein: CASSLAGETQYF. Together with reference TRBV7-8 and TRBJ2-5, the CDR3 gives the full variable domain: GAGVSQSPRYKVAKRGQDVALRCDPISGHVSLFWYQQALGQGPEFLTYFQNEAQLDKSGLPSDRFFAERPEGSVSTLKIQRTQQEDSAVYLCASSLAGETQYFGPGTRLLVL.

CDR3 amino acids: CASQRRQGGSPLHF. CDR3 DNA: TGTGCCAGCCAAAGAAGGCAAGGAGGCTCACCCCTCCACTTT. The chain links TRBV6-5 to TRBJ1-6; D remains unclear. The CDR3 sequence is 14 residues long. CDR1 is MNHEY and CDR2 is SVGAGI in the germline V gene. V was pared by 8 bases and J by 10 bases, with 18 bases between.

The chain carries TRBV11-2 and TRBJ2-1; 16 bases match TRBD2. Trimming took 8 bases from V and 6 from J; bases not matched to a gene: 7. CDR3 size: 16 residues. Germline loops: CDR1 SGHAT, CDR2 FQNNGV. In nucleotides, the CDR3 is TGTGCCAGCGTGCTTGGGACTAGCGGGAGGGGCAATGAGCAGTTCTTC. The encoded protein is CASVLGTSGRGNEQFF.

The chain has TRBV19 and TRBJ1-2, with a tentative D call TRBD1 (5 bases). Germline V lookup: CDR1 LNHDA, CDR2 SQIVND (reference sequence). The germline V and J ends were trimmed by 8 bases and 3 bases, with 13 bases remaining between them. This CDR3 comprises 13 residues. This chain's CDR3 is CASSSTGYYGYTF. Here the CDR3 DNA reads TGTGCCAGTTCGAGTACAGGATACTATGGCTACACCTTC. The variable domain in full, with the rest retrieved from reference TRBV19 and TRBJ1-2, is DGGITQSPKYLFRKEGQNVTLSCEQNLNHDAMYWYRQDPGQGLRLIYYSQIVNDFQKGDIAEGYSVSREKKESFPLTVTSAQKNPTAFYLCASSSTGYYGYTFGSGTRLTVV.

The J gene is TRBJ1-3, the V gene TRBV28, with 11 bases aligning to TRBD1. The CDR3 has 19 amino acids. V lost 5 bases to trimming and J lost 0 bases; unmatched junction nucleotides: 12. Germline V gene lookup returns CDR1 MDHEN and CDR2 SYDVKM. The CDR3, as DNA: TGTGCCAGCAGTGGCTGGACAGGGGGCGTTGAGAGCTCTGGAAACACCATATATTTT. Its translation: CASSGWTGGVESSGNTIYF.

The V gene is TRBV28, the J gene TRBJ1-1; no definite D call. Germline V gives CDR1 MDHEN, CDR2 SYDVKM. V gave up 7 bases and J gave up 0 bases, with 24 bases separating them. The CDR3 runs to 18 residues. The CDR3 here is CASNPPFRIGVLNTEAFF. Here the CDR3 DNA reads TGTGCCAGCAACCCCCCCTTTCGGATAGGAGTCTTGAACACTGAAGCTTTCTTT.

This chain joins TRBV7-8 and TRBJ2-2; D is perhaps TRBD2 (5 bases). Per the germline V gene, CDR1 is SGHVS and CDR2 is FQNEAQ. The CDR3 consists of 13 residues. V was cut by 6 bases and J by 8 bases, with 13 bases left in between. DNA of the CDR3: TGTGCCAGCAGGGACCTACTAGGGGGGGAGCTGTTTTTT. Its translation: CASRDLLGGELFF.

The table lists this clone with a count of one. The V call is TRBV6-5, the J call TRBJ1-2, with unresolved D. CDR1 is MNHEY and CDR2 is SVGAGI in the germline V gene. Trimming left V 6 bases short and J 8 bases short, with 13 bases between. The CDR3 covers 12 residues. CDR3 DNA: TGTGCCAGCAGCTCCACTAGTTCGGGCTACACCTTC. It encodes CASSSTSSGYTF.

The rearrangement links TRBV27 to TRBJ1-6; D is undetermined. Looked up from germline, CDR1 is MNHEY and CDR2 is SMNVEV (reference sequence). V shed 5 bases and J shed 4 bases, with 9 bases lying between them. The CDR3 totals 14 residues. The CDR3 DNA sequence: TGTGCCAGCAGTGGAAGAGGATATAATTCACCCCTCCACTTT. Translated: CASSGRGYNSPLHF.

The chain couples TRBV18 to TRBJ1-4; 12 nucleotides agree with TRBD1. V was pared by 1 base and J by 5 bases, with 8 bases of the junction left unmatched. The CDR3 is made up of 18 amino acids. Germline V CDR1 and CDR2: KGHSH, LQKENI. In DNA, the CDR3 is TGTGCCAGCTCACCACTCGGGACAGGGGGCGCGGCGAATGAAAAACTGTTTTTT. It translates to CASSPLGTGGAANEKLFF.

The rearrangement uses TRBV2 and TRBJ2-1, with D perhaps matching TRBD1 (6 bases). Germline V gene lookup returns CDR1 SNHLY and CDR2 FYNNEI. Trimming took 5 bases from V and 0 from J, leaving 11 bases between them. This CDR3 has 15 amino acids. CDR3 sequence: CASSQGQFSYNEQFF. CDR3 bases: TGTGCCAGCAGTCAGGGACAATTCTCCTACAATGAGCAGTTCTTC.

The chain employs TRBV19 and TRBJ1-5; weak D call: TRBD1 (5 bases). V lost 5 bases to trimming and J lost 4 bases, with 15 bases between them. Germline CDR1 and CDR2: LNHDA and SQIVND (reference sequence). This CDR3 is 15 amino acids long. DNA of the CDR3: TGTGCCAGTAGTTTAGGGCAGGGTGAAAATCAGCCCCAGCATTTT. This sequence encodes CASSLGQGENQPQHF. The full variable domain, with the rest looked up from reference TRBV19 and TRBJ1-5, is DGGITQSPKYLFRKEGQNVTLSCEQNLNHDAMYWYRQDPGQGLRLIYYSQIVNDFQKGDIAEGYSVSREKKESFPLTVTSAQKNPTAFYLCASSLGQGENQPQHFGDGTRLSIL.

This clone has a single count. This chain links TRBV18 with TRBJ2-3; 8 bases align to TRBD2. Germline V gene lookup returns CDR1 KGHSH and CDR2 LQKENI. The CDR3 runs 16 residues. V lost 6 bases and J lost 2; bases outside the gene matches: 10. As DNA, the CDR3 is TGTGCCAGCTCCCCCGGGGGGGGGCAAGTCACAGATACGCAGTATTTT. Amino acids: CASSPGGGQVTDTQYF.

The V and J genes are TRBV5-1 and TRBJ1-4; 12 bases are a match to TRBD1. The J segment lost 3 bases and the V segment lost 3 bases, leaving 3 bases of the junction unmatched. The CDR3 sequence is 16 residues long. Per the germline V gene, CDR1 is SGHRS and CDR2 is YFSETQ. For the CDR3, the DNA is TGCGCCAGCAGCTCCGGGACAGGGGGCCCTAATGAAAAACTGTTTTTT. It encodes CASSSGTGGPNEKLFF.

This clone was found a few times. Other DNA sequences in the same sample also yield this CDR3. The rearrangement uses TRBV27 and TRBJ1-5; D is ambiguous. This CDR3 is 13 amino acids long. Germline loops: CDR1 MNHEY, CDR2 SMNVEV (reference sequence). The V gene lost 2 bases and the J gene lost 4 bases, with 6 bases spanning the gap. CDR3 loop: CASSLMRNQPQHF. Written as DNA, the CDR3 is TGTGCCAGCAGTTTAATGAGGAATCAGCCCCAGCATTTT.

CDR3 sequence reads: CASSEPTGGSNQPQHF. For the CDR3, the DNA is TGTGCCAGCAGTGAACCGACAGGGGGTAGCAATCAGCCCCAGCATTTT. The chain recombines TRBV6-1 with TRBJ1-5; 9 nucleotides agree with TRBD1. V dropped 2 bases and J dropped 0; count of bases not matched to a gene: 2. The V gene's germline CDR1 is MNHNS and CDR2 SASEGT. The CDR3 has 16 amino acids.

The sample holds many counts of this clone. The chain is built from TRBV9 and TRBJ1-1; D may be TRBD1 (5 bases). With 3 bases removed from V and 0 bases from J, the gap between germline ends came to 12 bases. The CDR3 covers 15 residues. CDR1 is SGDLS and CDR2 is YYNGEE in the germline V gene. The CDR3 DNA reads as TGTGCCAGCAGCGCTGCGGGACTGATGAACACTGAAGCTTTCTTT. Its translation: CASSAAGLMNTEAFF.

This sequence joins TRBV5-4 and TRBJ1-2; 8 positions agree with TRBD1. The CDR3 has 15 residues. Germline V CDR1 and CDR2: SGHNT, YYREEE (reference sequence). V dropped 2 bases and J dropped 7; count of bases not matched to a gene: 10. The CDR3 DNA follows: TGTGCCAGCAGCTTTGGACAGGGACAGGAGGCTGGCTACACCTTC. Protein: CASSFGQGQEAGYTF.

This clone was recorded only once. The chain carries TRBV10-1 and TRBJ2-1; a weak D match, TRBD2 (6 bases). The CDR3 has 14 amino acids. V was trimmed by 5 bases and J by 0 bases, leaving 8 bases between them. Germline loops: CDR1 WNHNN, CDR2 SYGVQD (reference sequence). The CDR3 DNA reads TGCGCCAGCAGTAAGGAGGGCTCCTACAATGAGCAGTTCTTC. Its protein is CASSKEGSYNEQFF.

The rearrangement joins TRBV9 to TRBJ2-5; D is possibly TRBD2 (7 bases). The J call is in doubt because the DNA end fits TRBJ2-7 better. Germline V CDR1 and CDR2: SGDLS, YYNGEE. The CDR3 is 14 residues long. The CDR3 region is CASSAGGASYEQYF. CDR3 coding DNA: TGTGCCAGCAGCGCGGGGGGCGCCTCCTACGAGCAGTACTTC.

The chain couples TRBV20-1 to TRBJ2-3; possible D gene TRBD1, 5 bases. Between the trimmed V and J ends, which lost 5 bases and 5 bases, there was a span of 8 bases. Germline V CDR1 and CDR2: DFQATT, SNEGSKA (reference sequence). The CDR3 extends over 11 amino acids. In DNA, the CDR3 is TGCAGTGCTCCCCAGGGAGATACGCAGTATTTT. This codes for CSAPQGDTQYF.

On this clone: The same CDR3 can be traced to other DNA sequences in this sample. V and J are TRBV9 and TRBJ1-6; unclear D gene. The germline V and J ends were trimmed by 0 bases and 7 bases, with 8 bases remaining between them. Germline lookup yields CDR1 SGDLS and CDR2 YYNGEE. This CDR3 is built from 14 residues. CDR3 nucleotides: TGTGCCAGCAGCGTAGAACAGAAAAATTCACCCCTCCACTTT. Protein: CASSVEQKNSPLHF. Filled out from reference TRBV9 and TRBJ1-6, the complete variable domain reads DSGVTQTPKHLITATGQRVTLRCSPRSGDLSVYWYQQSLDQGLQFLIQYYNGEERAKGNILERFSAQQFPDLHSELNLSSLELGDSALYFCASSVEQKNSPLHFGNGTRLTVT.